This T cell receptor beta chain was sequenced for a study of cytomegalovirus exposure and HLA in healthy donors. Study-level points and caveats: In vitro work confirmed that a few CMV-associated chains recognize CMV antigens. A subsequent analysis found that TCR clusters from the first cohort also tended to co-occur in the 120 or so validation repertoires, with about 94% of cluster scores above 0. Cytomegalovirus status, reportedly, was diagnosed with high specificity and sensitivity by the classifier.

Worth noting for this clone: Its target is unknown.

CDR1 MNHNS and CDR2 SASEGT come from the germline V gene. The CDR3 consists of 15 residues. Germline trimming cut 1 base from V and 6 bases from J; bases unmatched to any gene: 6. Produced via immunoSEQ multiplex PCR; TCRdb's table is partial and in-frame only. This table holds hundreds of thousands of clones, around nine tenths found once. The donors were members of the validation cohort comprising over a hundred subjects, separate from the roughly 650-subject first cohort. Sample: PBMCs. The V and J genes are TRBV6-1 and TRBJ2-7, with 10 bases that match TRBD1. This clonotype originated in a woman under 30 in good health and CMV-seropositive. CDR3 amino acids: CASSEVRTGGGEQYF. In DNA form, the CDR3 reads TGTGCCAGCAGTGAAGTTCGGACAGGGGGTGGCGAGCAGTACTTC.